Sequencing of this T cell receptor beta chain was carried out in a study of shared clonotypes between healthy human individuals. Germline CDR1 is MGHRA and CDR2 is YSYEKL. The length of the CDR3 is 16 residues. Here immunoSEQ multiplex PCR was the method, and the copy in TCRdb shows in-frame clones only, minus some. Here the sample spans around 690,000 clones, 90% being singletons. This clone was counted a single time. One end of the junction is discordant with germline, which a read error may explain. The J gene is TRBJ1-4, the V gene TRBV4-1, with unresolved D. The sequence was collected from a young man in good health. Some clones in this sample may be carry-over from other donors' samples. The source material was memory CD8+ T cells from PBMCs. The subset denotes: CD45RO+ cells pooled with CCR7-negative TemRA cells. In nucleotides, the CDR3 is TGTGCCAGCAGCCTTTTGACCGGGCAGCCTAATGAAAAACTGTTTTTT. It encodes CASSLLTGQPNEKLFF.